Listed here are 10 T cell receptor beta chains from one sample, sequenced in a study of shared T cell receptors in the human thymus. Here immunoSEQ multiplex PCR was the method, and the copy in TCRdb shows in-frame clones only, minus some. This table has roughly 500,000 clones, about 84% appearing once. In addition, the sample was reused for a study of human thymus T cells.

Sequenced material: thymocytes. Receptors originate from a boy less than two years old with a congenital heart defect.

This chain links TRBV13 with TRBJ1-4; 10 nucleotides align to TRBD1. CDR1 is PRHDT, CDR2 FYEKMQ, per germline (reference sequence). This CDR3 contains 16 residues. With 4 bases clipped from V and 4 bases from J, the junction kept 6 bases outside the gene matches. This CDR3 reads CASSSPRTGGNEKLFF. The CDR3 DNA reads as TGTGCCAGCAGCTCCCCAAGGACAGGGGGTAATGAAAAACTGTTTTTT.

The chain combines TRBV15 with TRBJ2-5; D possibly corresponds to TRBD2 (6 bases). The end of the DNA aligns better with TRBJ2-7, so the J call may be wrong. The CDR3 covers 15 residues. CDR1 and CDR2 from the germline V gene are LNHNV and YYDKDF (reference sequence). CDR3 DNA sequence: TGTGCCACCAGCAAGAGAGGCGGGGAGTCCTACGAGCAGTACTTC. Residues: CATSKRGGESYEQYF.

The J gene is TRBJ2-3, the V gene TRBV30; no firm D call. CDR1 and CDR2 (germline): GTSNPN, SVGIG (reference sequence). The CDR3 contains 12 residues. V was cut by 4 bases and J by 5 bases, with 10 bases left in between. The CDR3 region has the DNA TGTGCCTGGATTCTCCCAGGAGATACGCAGTATTTT. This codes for CAWILPGDTQYF.

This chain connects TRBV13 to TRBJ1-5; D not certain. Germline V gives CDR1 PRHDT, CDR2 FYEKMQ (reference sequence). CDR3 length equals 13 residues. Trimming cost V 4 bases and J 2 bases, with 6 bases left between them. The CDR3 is CASSSRGNQPQHF. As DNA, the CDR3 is TGTGCCAGCAGCTCGAGGGGCAATCAGCCCCAGCATTTT. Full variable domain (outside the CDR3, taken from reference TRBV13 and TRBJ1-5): AAGVIQSPRHLIKEKRETATLKCYPIPRHDTVYWYQQGPGQDPQFLISFYEKMQSDKGSIPDRFSAQQFSDYHSELNMSSLELGDSALYFCASSSRGNQPQHFGDGTRLSIL.

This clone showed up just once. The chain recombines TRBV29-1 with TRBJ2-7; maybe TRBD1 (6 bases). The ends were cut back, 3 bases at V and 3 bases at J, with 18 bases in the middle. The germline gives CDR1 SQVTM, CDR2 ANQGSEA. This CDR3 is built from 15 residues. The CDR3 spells CSVEKWAGAHYEQYF. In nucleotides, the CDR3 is TGCAGCGTTGAGAAGTGGGCAGGGGCCCACTACGAGCAGTACTTC.

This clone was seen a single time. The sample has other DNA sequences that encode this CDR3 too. CDR3 sequence: CASSLGRGNTEAFF. In DNA, the CDR3 is TGTGCCAGCAGCTTAGGACGGGGGAACACTGAAGCTTTCTTT. The chain employs TRBV11-2 and TRBJ1-1; no definite D call. The V and J ends lost 1 base and 1 base respectively, with 7 bases between them. This CDR3 region has 14 residues. Germline V CDR1 and CDR2: SGHAT, FQNNGV.

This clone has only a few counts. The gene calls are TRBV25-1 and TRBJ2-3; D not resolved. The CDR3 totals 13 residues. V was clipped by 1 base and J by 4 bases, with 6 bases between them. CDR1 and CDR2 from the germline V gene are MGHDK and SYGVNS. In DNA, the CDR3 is TGTGCCAGCAGTGAATCCCGGGCAGATACGCAGTATTTT. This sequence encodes CASSESRADTQYF. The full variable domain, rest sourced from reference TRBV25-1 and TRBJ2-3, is EADIYQTPRYLVIGTGKKITLECSQTMGHDKMYWYQQDPGMELHLIHYSYGVNSTEKGDLSSESTVSRIRTEHFPLTLESARPSHTSQYLCASSESRADTQYFGPGTRLTVL.

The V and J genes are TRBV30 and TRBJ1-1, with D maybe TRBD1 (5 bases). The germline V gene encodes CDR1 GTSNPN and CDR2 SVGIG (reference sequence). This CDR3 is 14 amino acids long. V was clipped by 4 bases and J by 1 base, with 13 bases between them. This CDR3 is CAWIPRGWNTEAFF. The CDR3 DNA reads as TGTGCCTGGATCCCCCGGGGGTGGAACACTGAAGCTTTCTTT.

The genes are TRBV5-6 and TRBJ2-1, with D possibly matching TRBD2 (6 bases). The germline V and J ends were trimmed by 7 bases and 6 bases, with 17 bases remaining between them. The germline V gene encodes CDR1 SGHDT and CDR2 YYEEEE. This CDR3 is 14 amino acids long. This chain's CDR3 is CASGIGGGPNEQFF. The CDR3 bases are TGTGCCAGCGGAATCGGGGGAGGACCCAATGAGCAGTTCTTC.

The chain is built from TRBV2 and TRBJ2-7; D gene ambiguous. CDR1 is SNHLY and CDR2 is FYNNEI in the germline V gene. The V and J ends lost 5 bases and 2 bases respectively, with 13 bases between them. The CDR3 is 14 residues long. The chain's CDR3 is CASSPGPITYEQYF. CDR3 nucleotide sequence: TGTGCCAGCAGTCCCGGTCCAATTACCTACGAGCAGTACTTC.